This TCR beta chain was retrieved from a study of beta chain features in type 1 diabetes. Regarding this clone: Antigen: not known.

Expressed TCRB transcripts were sequenced because the entire RNA isolate underwent reverse transcription. The average output of naive, central memory and regulatory T cell samples was a few million reads. Generated by immunoSEQ multiplex PCR, the TCRdb table keeps only in-frame clones and is missing some. The sample lists about 280,000 clones, about 15% occurring once. The V gene end was trimmed by 5 bases and the J gene end by 0 bases; junction bases not matched to a gene: 3. Looked up from germline, CDR1 is SNHLY and CDR2 is FYNNEI. There are 15 residues in the CDR3. Findings and limits, study-wide: All four CD4+ subsets from Type 1 diabetes patients carried moderately but significantly shorter TCRB CDR3s. Any PCR bias toward short templates would affect both groups alike.

By way of CD45RO/CCR7/CD25/CD127/CD95/CD27, the CD4+ regulatory, stem cell-like memory, central memory and naive cells were sorted. Sequenced input: naive CD4+ T cells from blood. The chain has TRBV2 and TRBJ2-2; TRBD2 matches at 7 bases. This receptor was identified in a young man with type 1 diabetes. This CDR3 reads CASSWTRPNTGELFF. DNA for the CDR3: TGTGCCAGCAGTTGGACTAGACCGAACACCGGGGAGCTGTTTTTT.